Listed here is a single TCR beta chain. As yet, its antigen is unknown. TCRdb called the reads again in MiXCR, with one record for every CDR3 protein. The sample includes around 200,000 distinct CDR3 sequences, about 15% seen only once; the top ten take roughly a quarter. This CDR3 has 15 amino acids. CDR1 and CDR2 (germline): LGHNT, FRNRAP. With 4 bases removed from V and 8 bases from J, the gap between germline ends came to 18 bases. This record comes from a study of T cell repertoires in cytomegalovirus infection. Across the whole study: In public TCR beta signatures, there were indications of both CMV infection and matching HLA type. Regarding the study as a whole: Ex vivo, HLA-C-restricted CMV-specific TCR beta clonotypes prevailed over the rest of the response. Carriers of CMV plus the relevant HLA were identified by cumulative public TCR beta family frequency.

The sequenced material came from CD8+ T cells from PBMCs. The chain joins TRBV12-5 to TRBJ2-1, with a tentative D call TRBD2 (6 bases). The sequence was collected from a human donor in good health (CMV status not recorded). Some clones in this sample may be carry-over from other donors' samples. The CDR3 DNA reads TGTGCTAGTGGTTCCCGCACCGGGACTGGGGATGAGCAGTTCTTC. As protein: CASGSRTGTGDEQFF.